These 7 T cell receptor beta chains share one sample of origin, sequenced in a study of regulatory T cells in long-lasting Graves disease. CDR3 regions were amplified by Arm-PCR using iRepertoire HTBI primers to build TCR beta libraries. TCRdb recomputed calls from the multiplex PCR reads with MiXCR, one row per CDR3 protein. The table lists about 430,000 distinct CDR3 sequences, around 20% of them singletons, with around 15% in the top ten. As to time point: persistent/refractory GD, antithyroid drugs over 5 years with positive TRAb. PBMC RNA served as the TCR library source. The specimen was peripheral blood mononuclear cells (PBMCs), collected when the disease was refractory, from a patient treated with antithyroid drugs. These receptors were taken from a female donor with Graves disease.

This clonotype was observed many times. This sequence joins TRBV28 and TRBJ1-2, with D possibly matching TRBD1 (6 bases). The CDR3 extends over 17 amino acids. V was clipped by 2 bases and J by 7 bases, with 23 bases between them. CDR1 is MDHEN, CDR2 SYDVKM, per germline. The DNA of the CDR3 is TGTGCCAGCAGTTTACCGGACCTAGGGGGGCCGGCTGGTGGCTACACCTTC. Amino acids: CASSLPDLGGPAGGYTF.

This clonotype was detected many times. The chain joins TRBV2 to TRBJ2-7, with D perhaps TRBD2 (5 bases). V lost 7 bases to trimming and J lost 2 bases, with 12 bases between them. Germline V gene sequence: CDR1 SNHLY, CDR2 FYNNEI. The CDR3 is 13 residues long. CDR3 coding DNA: TGTGCCAGCACGGGAATTCCCACCTACGAGCAGTACTTC. Translating it yields CASTGIPTYEQYF.

The table lists this clonotype with many counts. CDR3 sequence: CATSRDNYGYTF. CDR3 DNA: TGTGCCACCAGCAGAGATAACTATGGCTACACCTTC. V usage is TRBV15 and J usage is TRBJ1-2; D not certain. Germline V gives CDR1 LNHNV, CDR2 YYDKDF (reference sequence). V dropped 0 bases and J dropped 1 base, with 0 bases sitting between them. CDR3 length equals 12 residues.

There are many counts of this clonotype. The V call is TRBV6-1, the J call TRBJ1-5; 8 nucleotides align to TRBD1. The CDR3 is 17 residues long. CDR1 and CDR2 from the germline V gene are MNHNS and SASEGT. The V and J ends lost 4 bases and 5 bases, in that order; junction bases with no gene match: 13. CDR3 sequence: CASSGTGFVDEHQPQHF. The CDR3 region has the DNA TGTGCCAGCAGTGGGACAGGGTTTGTCGACGAACATCAGCCCCAGCATTTT.

This chain links TRBV25-1 with TRBJ2-2, with D possibly TRBD2 on 6 matching bases. V was trimmed by 3 bases and J by 2 bases, leaving 10 bases between them. Germline CDR1 and CDR2: MGHDK and SYGVNS. The CDR3 spans 15 residues. The CDR3 reads CASSDTGRNTGELFF. The CDR3 DNA is TGTGCCAGCAGTGATACCGGGAGAAACACCGGGGAGCTGTTTTTT.

Worth noting for this clonotype: This may come from a read error, since a much larger clone is one base off. No conserved phenylalanine or tryptophan is present at the end of the CDR3, so a read error is the likely explanation. V gene TRBV2 combines with J gene TRBJ2-7, with 7 bases aligning to TRBD1. Germline V CDR1 and CDR2: SNHLY, FYNNEI. The CDR3 has 13 amino acids. The V gene end was trimmed by 6 bases and the J gene end by 2 bases; junction bases not matched to a gene: 4. The CDR3 sequence is CASRGDSTYEQYL. CDR3 DNA: TGTGCCAGCAGGGGGGACAGTACCTACGAGCAGTACCTC.

This chain links TRBV28 with TRBJ2-2; D ambiguous. In germline, CDR1 is MDHEN, CDR2 SYDVKM. The V gene lost 7 bases and the J gene lost 2 bases, with 17 bases spanning the gap. This CDR3 has 16 amino acids. This chain's CDR3 is CASITSLSLNTGELFF. CDR3 nucleotide sequence: TGTGCCAGCATTACGTCCCTTAGTCTAAACACCGGGGAGCTGTTTTTT. Complete variable domain (other parts from reference TRBV28 and TRBJ2-2): DVKVTQSSRYLVKRTGEKVFLECVQDMDHENMFWYRQDPGLGLRLIYFSYDVKMKEKGDIPEGYSVSREKKERFSLILESASTNQTSMYLCASITSLSLNTGELFFGEGSRLTVL.